This TCR beta chain stems from a study of blood T cell repertoires in COVID-19. Measured with immunoSEQ multiplex PCR; TCRdb has only the in-frame clones, and not every one. The sample has approximately 200,000 clones, around 90% seen once. This receptor was identified in a woman aged 30 to 39 who had recovered from COVID-19. Specimen: PBMCs or T cells enriched from blood (not recorded which).

CDR3 residues: CASSVEGGAYNEQFF. CDR3 DNA sequence: TGTGCCAGCAGCGTCGAAGGAGGGGCTTACAATGAGCAGTTCTTC. The J gene is TRBJ2-1, the V gene TRBV9; possibly TRBD2 for D (6 bases). This CDR3 is 15 amino acids long. V dropped 2 bases and J dropped 4 bases, with 13 bases sitting between them. Germline V gives CDR1 SGDLS, CDR2 YYNGEE.